These 30 T cell receptor beta chains came from one sample sequenced in a study of shared clonotypes between healthy human individuals. Libraries were prepared by immunoSEQ multiplex PCR; TCRdb keeps only in-frame clonotypes and omits some of them. The sample comprises some 320,000 clones, roughly 87% of which are singletons, and about a sixth rests with the top ten. Sequencing used memory CD8+ T cells sorted from blood. Subset: CD45RO+ cells pooled with CCR7-negative TemRA cells. These receptor sequences come from a man younger than 35 in good health.

This chain links TRBV14 with TRBJ2-5; D not certain. V lost 1 base and J 5 bases, leaving 8 bases between the germline ends. From germline, CDR1 is SGHDN and CDR2 FVKESK. The CDR3 spans 13 residues. The CDR3 DNA reads as TGTGCCAGCAGCCAAGTCATGATGGAGACCCAGTACTTC. Translating gives CASSQVMMETQYF. The variable domain in full, with the rest retrieved from reference TRBV14 and TRBJ2-5, is EAGVTQFPSHSVIEKGQTVTLRCDPISGHDNLYWYRRVMGKEIKFLLHFVKESKQDESGMPNNRFLAERTGGTYSTLKVQPAELEDSGVYFCASSQVMMETQYFGPGTRLLVL.

The chain has TRBV27 and TRBJ1-2; possibly TRBD1 for D (6 bases). Trimming removed 5 bases from V and 8 bases from J, with 15 bases in between. Germline CDR1 MNHEY, CDR2 SMNVEV (reference sequence). The CDR3 runs 13 residues. CDR3 nucleotide sequence: TGTGCCAGCAGTACGGACAGTTTTAAAGGCTACACCTTC. This translates into CASSTDSFKGYTF.

This rearrangement joins TRBV27 to TRBJ2-7, with 7 bases lining up with TRBD1. With 6 bases clipped from V and 0 bases from J, the junction kept 11 bases outside the gene matches. This CDR3 is built from 16 residues. CDR1 is MNHEY, CDR2 SMNVEV, per germline (reference sequence). The DNA for the CDR3 is TGTGCCAGCAGAGGGGGCGCCGGGACAGCCTCCTACGAGCAGTACTTC. Protein sequence: CASRGGAGTASYEQYF.

V usage is TRBV19 and J usage is TRBJ1-3; 7 bases line up with TRBD1. The CDR3 runs 14 residues. Germline CDR1 LNHDA, CDR2 SQIVND (reference sequence). The trim removed 5 bases at V and 2 bases at J, leaving 3 bases unmatched. The chain's CDR3 is CASSDGTAGNTIYF. The CDR3 DNA reads TGTGCCAGTAGTGACGGGACAGCTGGAAACACCATATATTTT.

The chain carries TRBV27 and TRBJ2-7; 8 bases fit TRBD1. The CDR3 sequence is 16 residues long. Germline V gene lookup returns CDR1 MNHEY and CDR2 SMNVEV (reference sequence). Trimming removed 4 bases from V and 1 base from J; junction bases left unmatched: 9. The CDR3 here is CASSSSTGEESYEQYF. The CDR3 region has the DNA TGTGCCAGCAGTTCGTCGACAGGGGAGGAGTCCTACGAGCAGTACTTC.

This chain joins TRBV28 and TRBJ2-7, with D unresolved. The germline V and J ends were trimmed by 2 bases and 7 bases, with 12 bases remaining between them. Germline CDR1 is MDHEN and CDR2 is SYDVKM. This CDR3 has 13 amino acids. The CDR3 DNA reads as TGTGCCAGCAGTTTAATAATCGCCAAGGAGCAGTACTTC. Protein sequence: CASSLIIAKEQYF.

The rearrangement uses TRBV4-1 and TRBJ2-1, with a possible D match to TRBD1 (6 bases). Germline values: CDR1 MGHRA, CDR2 YSYEKL. The V end was cut by 5 bases, the J end by 3 bases, with 14 bases between. The CDR3 sequence is 15 residues long. This chain's CDR3 is CASSFQRTDYNEQFF. CDR3 coding DNA: TGCGCCAGCAGCTTTCAACGGACAGACTACAATGAGCAGTTCTTC.

V usage is TRBV6-5 and J usage is TRBJ2-2; D not certain. Deletions cut 2 bases from V and 6 bases from J, with 10 bases between. Germline lookup yields CDR1 MNHEY and CDR2 SVGAGI. The CDR3 runs to 14 residues. CDR3 residues: CASSYRAESGELFF. The CDR3 DNA reads as TGTGCCAGCAGTTACAGGGCTGAGTCCGGGGAGCTGTTTTTT.

This clone was recorded once. J is TRBJ2-7 and V is TRBV19; D ambiguous. The CDR3 consists of 14 residues. The V and J ends lost 3 bases and 1 base respectively, with 10 bases between them. CDR1 LNHDA and CDR2 SQIVND come from the germline V gene (reference sequence). In DNA form, the CDR3 reads TGTGCCAGTAGTATGGTGGACGGTTCCTACGAGCAGTACTTC. Protein product: CASSMVDGSYEQYF.

The chain joins TRBV11-2 to TRBJ1-1, with a possible D match to TRBD1 (5 bases). V shed 5 bases and J shed 0 bases, with 19 bases lying between them. The CDR3 runs 17 residues. The germline V gene encodes CDR1 SGHAT and CDR2 FQNNGV. CDR3 protein: CASSLLGGNYMNTEAFF. CDR3 nucleotides: TGTGCCAGCAGCCTCCTGGGGGGGAACTACATGAACACTGAAGCTTTCTTT. Based on the CDR3 plus reference TRBV11-2 and TRBJ1-1, the full variable domain is EAGVAQSPRYKIIEKRQSVAFWCNPISGHATLYWYQQILGQGPKLLIQFQNNGVVDDSQLPKDRFSAERLKGVDSTLKIQPAKLEDSAVYLCASSLLGGNYMNTEAFFGQGTRLTVV.

The CDR3: CASSYLDNQETQYF. The CDR3, as DNA: TGTGCCAGCAGTTACTTGGACAACCAAGAGACCCAGTACTTC. V usage is TRBV6-5 and J usage is TRBJ2-5, with a weak D call TRBD1 (5 bases). The CDR3 runs to 14 residues. Germline V gene sequence: CDR1 MNHEY, CDR2 SVGAGI. Trimming shortened V by 1 base and J by 0 bases, and 6 bases separated the two germline ends.

The gene calls are TRBV27 and TRBJ2-7, with D hard to call. The germline V and J ends were trimmed by 1 base and 5 bases, with 9 bases remaining between them. The CDR3 has 13 residues. Germline values: CDR1 MNHEY, CDR2 SMNVEV (reference sequence). CDR3 nucleotide sequence: TGTGCCAGCAGTTTATTTGCGTTCGACGAGCAGTACTTC. It specifies CASSLFAFDEQYF.

The genes are TRBV4-1 and TRBJ2-2; D possibly corresponds to TRBD2 (5 bases). V gave up 6 bases and J gave up 5 bases, with 7 bases separating them. The CDR3 loop spans 12 amino acids. Germline CDR1 MGHRA, CDR2 YSYEKL. The chain's CDR3 is CASSRGTGELFF. The CDR3 DNA sequence: TGCGCCAGCAGTCGAGGGACCGGGGAGCTGTTTTTT.

The DNA for the CDR3 is TGTGCCAGTAGTACTAGGACAGGGGACGAGCAGTACTTC. It codes for CASSTRTGDEQYF. J is TRBJ2-7 and V is TRBV19, with 9 bases lining up with TRBD1. Per the germline V gene, CDR1 is LNHDA and CDR2 is SQIVND (reference sequence). The CDR3 covers 13 residues. V lost 4 bases, J lost 5 bases, and 3 bases stayed unmatched.

This clone showed up just once. The rearrangement links TRBV6-5 to TRBJ1-5; 7 bases line up with TRBD1. Germline CDR1 and CDR2: MNHEY and SVGAGI. CDR3 length: 13 amino acids. The V segment lost 6 bases and the J segment 5 bases; nucleotides outside the gene matches: 4. CDR3 protein: CASSTGTDQPQHF. Written as DNA, the CDR3 is TGTGCCAGCAGCACCGGGACAGATCAGCCCCAGCATTTT.

This chain connects TRBV5-4 to TRBJ1-1, with D possibly TRBD1 on 5 matching bases. Looked up from germline, CDR1 is SGHNT and CDR2 is YYREEE (reference sequence). Deletions cut 6 bases from V and 7 bases from J, with 10 bases between. The CDR3 has 11 amino acids. In DNA, the CDR3 is TGTGCCAGCAATGTGGGGGTTGAAGCTTTCTTT. Protein sequence: CASNVGVEAFF.

This clone was seen only once. The chain is built from TRBV10-2 and TRBJ2-1; 10 nucleotides line up with TRBD2. The CDR3 length is 13 residues. Germline loops: CDR1 WSHSY, CDR2 SAAADI. J lost 12 bases, V lost 7 bases, and 9 bases had no gene match. CDR3 sequence reads: CASTFDSGGSQFF. DNA for the CDR3: TGCGCCAGCACGTTTGATAGCGGGGGGTCGCAGTTCTTC.

This clone occurred a few times. The chain is built from TRBV14 and TRBJ2-7, with D perhaps TRBD1 (6 bases). This CDR3 has 13 residues. The V end was cut by 0 bases, the J end by 6 bases, with 9 bases between. The germline V gene encodes CDR1 SGHDN and CDR2 FVKESK. Written as DNA, the CDR3 is TGTGCCAGCAGCCAAGATTGGGGGCCCGAGCAGTACTTC. This codes for CASSQDWGPEQYF. Filled out from reference TRBV14 and TRBJ2-7, the complete variable domain reads EAGVTQFPSHSVIEKGQTVTLRCDPISGHDNLYWYRRVMGKEIKFLLHFVKESKQDESGMPNNRFLAERTGGTYSTLKVQPAELEDSGVYFCASSQDWGPEQYFGPGTRLTVT.

V usage is TRBV7-9 and J usage is TRBJ1-3, with unresolved D. The CDR3 length is 12 residues. Trimming stripped 7 bases from V and 2 bases from J, with 6 bases between. Looked up from germline, CDR1 is SEHNR and CDR2 is FQNEAQ (reference sequence). The CDR3, as DNA: TGTGCCAGCATCGATCCTGGAAACACCATATATTTT. This sequence encodes CASIDPGNTIYF.

As DNA, the CDR3 is TGTGCCAGCAGCGGAGGACAGGGGGGCTACAATGAGCAGTTCTTC. Its protein product is CASSGGQGGYNEQFF. The gene calls are TRBV9 and TRBJ2-1; 10 nucleotides align to TRBD1. The CDR3 spans 15 residues. Germline loops: CDR1 SGDLS, CDR2 YYNGEE. Germline trimming cut 3 bases from V and 3 bases from J; bases unmatched to any gene: 3. The whole variable domain, filled in from reference TRBV9 and TRBJ2-1, reads DSGVTQTPKHLITATGQRVTLRCSPRSGDLSVYWYQQSLDQGLQFLIQYYNGEERAKGNILERFSAQQFPDLHSELNLSSLELGDSALYFCASSGGQGGYNEQFFGPGTRLTVL.

The V call is TRBV27, the J call TRBJ1-2; possible D gene TRBD1, 5 bases. The length of the CDR3 is 15 residues. Trimming removed 5 bases from V and 7 bases from J, with 20 bases in between. Germline CDR1 MNHEY, CDR2 SMNVEV (reference sequence). The CDR3 loop reads CASSLHRSWGVGYTF. For the CDR3, the DNA is TGTGCCAGCAGTCTCCACAGGTCCTGGGGGGTTGGCTACACCTTC.

This chain uses TRBV9 with TRBJ2-2; unclear D gene. V was pared by 0 bases and J by 9 bases, with 12 bases between. In germline, CDR1 is SGDLS, CDR2 YYNGEE. CDR3 length: 14 amino acids. CDR3 bases: TGTGCCAGCAGCGTAGGCGGTCAAACCTGGGAGCTGTTTTTT. Translated, it gives CASSVGGQTWELFF.

The chain joins TRBV9 to TRBJ2-5; possible D gene TRBD2, 6 bases. There are 14 residues in the CDR3. V was clipped by 4 bases and J by 3 bases, with 13 bases between them. CDR1 and CDR2 (germline): SGDLS, YYNGEE. CDR3 region: CASSQRVAEETQYF. For the CDR3, the DNA is TGTGCCAGCAGCCAGCGGGTAGCGGAAGAGACCCAGTACTTC.

V is TRBV4-3 and J is TRBJ2-3, with TRBD1 matching over 7 bases. This CDR3 has 14 amino acids. The V segment lost 1 base and the J segment 10 bases; nucleotides outside the gene matches: 8. Germline CDR1 is LGHNA and CDR2 is YSLEER. CDR3 sequence: CASSQAWDSPAQYF. CDR3 nucleotide sequence: TGCGCCAGCAGCCAAGCCTGGGACAGCCCAGCGCAGTATTTT.

In its sample, this clone was seen a few times. This rearrangement joins TRBV7-9 to TRBJ2-4, with D possibly TRBD1 on 6 matching bases. The CDR3 loop spans 16 amino acids. The V and J ends lost 5 bases and 5 bases respectively, with 19 bases between them. CDR1 and CDR2 from the germline V gene are SEHNR and FQNEAQ (reference sequence). CDR3 loop: CASSPTGFAEENIQYF. DNA of the CDR3: TGTGCCAGCAGCCCCACAGGGTTTGCCGAAGAAAACATTCAGTACTTC.

The gene calls are TRBV27 and TRBJ2-1; 11 bases agree with TRBD2. The CDR3 contains 15 residues. V dropped 6 bases and J dropped 9; count of bases not matched to a gene: 10. The germline gives CDR1 MNHEY, CDR2 SMNVEV (reference sequence). CDR3: CASSVAGGQTVEQFF. Here the CDR3 DNA reads TGTGCCAGCAGCGTAGCGGGAGGGCAAACGGTTGAGCAGTTCTTC.

This clone was found once. The chain couples TRBV13 to TRBJ1-1; the D gene is possibly TRBD1 (5 bases). Trimming removed 0 bases at V and 11 bases at J, with 10 bases between. Germline CDR1 is PRHDT and CDR2 is FYEKMQ (reference sequence). This CDR3 contains 12 residues. The DNA of the CDR3 is TGTGCCAGCAGCTTAGGAGGGACCCCGGCTTTCTTT. Its translation: CASSLGGTPAFF.

The chain has TRBV10-3 and TRBJ2-7, with 9 bases that match TRBD2. V gave up 4 bases and J gave up 5 bases; unmatched junction bases: 15. The CDR3 consists of 17 residues. Germline lookup yields CDR1 ENHRY and CDR2 SYGVKD. This CDR3 is CAISALAGTVVSNEQYF. DNA of the CDR3: TGTGCCATCAGTGCCCTAGCGGGAACCGTAGTGTCGAACGAGCAGTACTTC.

The rearrangement uses TRBV7-8 and TRBJ2-5; D perhaps matches TRBD2 (7 bases). The germline V and J ends were trimmed by 5 bases and 5 bases, with 18 bases remaining between them. Per the germline V gene, CDR1 is SGHVS and CDR2 is FQNEAQ. The CDR3 loop spans 15 amino acids. CDR3: CASSSSGGTGETQYF. In DNA, the CDR3 is TGTGCCAGCAGCAGTTCGGGGGGTACAGGGGAGACCCAGTACTTC.

V usage is TRBV7-9 and J usage is TRBJ1-1; D is ambiguous. V shed 1 base and J shed 0 bases, with 3 bases lying between them. The CDR3 totals 13 residues. Per germline, CDR1 SEHNR and CDR2 FQNEAQ (reference sequence). For the CDR3, the DNA is TGTGCCAGCAGCTTAGTGATGAACACTGAAGCTTTCTTT. Its translation: CASSLVMNTEAFF.